The rows below give T cell receptor beta chains drawn from one sample of a study of blood T cell repertoires in COVID-19. The assay was immunoSEQ multiplex PCR, and TCRdb's table has in-frame clones only and misses some. The sample records approximately 350,000 clones, roughly nine tenths being singletons. The sequenced sample was peripheral blood. The receptors shown here come from a woman in her twenties or thirties with COVID-19, enrolled during active disease. The CDR3 runs from the conserved cysteine through the conserved F or W. D genes are given only for firm matches. Size is omitted from some rows. Given values are once, few, many or a class for expanded clones.

clone_size | d_call | j_call | v_call | cdr3_nt | cdr3_aa
NA | TRBD1 | TRBJ1-4 | TRBV6-5 | TGTGCCAGCAGTTACCGGACAGGGGGCCGTGAAAAACTGTTTTTT | CASSYRTGGREKLFF
NA | NA | TRBJ1-1 | TRBV27 | TGTGCCAGCAGTTTGGGCCCTACCACCACTGAAGCTTTCTTT | CASSLGPTTTEAFF
NA | TRBD1 | TRBJ2-7 | TRBV6-5 | TGTGCCAGCAGTCGCGGGACAGGGGCATACGAGCAGTACTTC | CASSRGTGAYEQYF
NA | TRBD2 | TRBJ2-1 | TRBV7-9 | TGTGCCAGCAGCCTACTAGCGGGCAATGAGCAGTTCTTC | CASSLLAGNEQFF
few | TRBD2 | TRBJ2-1 | TRBV3-1/TRBV3-2 | TGTGCCAGCAGCGATAGCGGGGATAGTACTGAGCAGTTCTTC | CASSDSGDSTEQFF
NA | TRBD2 | TRBJ2-7 | TRBV2 | TGTGCCAGCACCGAAGACGGGGGGAGCTCCTACGAGCAGTACTTC | CASTEDGGSSYEQYF
once | NA | TRBJ2-5 | TRBV7-9 | TGTGCCAGCAGCTTAGCGGGGGGTCAAGAGACCCAGTACTTC | CASSLAGGQETQYF
NA | TRBD2 | TRBJ2-5 | TRBV9 | TGTGCCAGCAGCGTAGGAGCGGGAGGGATTATGGAGACCCAGTACTTC | CASSVGAGGIMETQYF
NA | TRBD1 | TRBJ2-1 | TRBV29-1 | TGCAGCGTTGAAGGAGTCACAGACAGGGGGCGACTAAATTACAATGAGCAGTTCTTC | CSVEGVTDRGRLNYNEQFF
NA | TRBD2 | TRBJ2-7 | TRBV10-1 | TGCGCCAGCAGTGAGCCGGAAAGCGGGAGGAAAGGGATCCGGCAGTACTTC | CASSEPESGRKGIRQYF
NA | NA | TRBJ2-3 | TRBV12-5 | TGTGCTAGTGGTTCCCCGTATACGCAGTATTTT | CASGSPYTQYF
NA | TRBD2 | TRBJ2-1 | TRBV6-5 | TGTGCCAGCTCCACATATAGCGGGGGGAACAATGAGCAGTTCTTC | CASSTYSGGNNEQFF
few | NA | TRBJ1-2 | TRBV6-2/TRBV6-3 | TGTGCCAGCAGTCACCGGACGGAGGTTTATGGCTACACCTTC | CASSHRTEVYGYTF
NA | NA | TRBJ1-6 | TRBV5-4 | TGTGCCAGCAGCCCCGGGAACTCAATCTCACCCCTCCACTTT | CASSPGNSISPLHF
once | TRBD2 | TRBJ2-3 | TRBV27 | TGTGCCAGCAGTGCGGGACTAGCGGGGGGCACAGATACGCAGTATTTT | CASSAGLAGGTDTQYF
NA | NA | TRBJ1-6 | TRBV2 | TGTGCCAGCAGTGAAGGAGGTAATTCACCCCTCCACTTT | CASSEGGNSPLHF
NA | TRBD2 | TRBJ2-5 | TRBV15 | TGTGCCACCAGCAGAGACCGACTAGCGGGAGAGACCCAGTACTTC | CATSRDRLAGETQYF
once | TRBD1 | TRBJ2-7 | TRBV5-5 | TGTGCCAGCAGCACAGGGGCGTCCTACGAGCAGTACTTC | CASSTGASYEQYF
NA | NA | TRBJ1-3 | TRBV6-6 | TGTGCCAGCAGACCGGACAGCTACTCTGGAAACACCATATATTTT | CASRPDSYSGNTIYF
NA | TRBD2 | TRBJ2-2 | TRBV6-1 | TGTGCCAGCAGTGAATGGACCGGACTAGCGGCGAACACCGGGGAGCTGTTTTTT | CASSEWTGLAANTGELFF
NA | NA | TRBJ1-5 | TRBV27 | TGTGCCAGCAAAACAGGTTACAATCAGCCCCAGCATTTT | CASKTGYNQPQHF
NA | TRBD1 | TRBJ1-5 | TRBV5-1 | TGCGCCAGCAGCTTGACCAGGACAGGGGCATATCAGCCCCAGCATTTT | CASSLTRTGAYQPQHF
once | NA | TRBJ2-7 | TRBV6-5 | TGTGCCAGCAGTCCCCGGGCCGGGAGCTCCTACGAGCAGTACTTC | CASSPRAGSSYEQYF
NA | NA | TRBJ1-1 | TRBV9 | TGTGCCAGCAGGACTCCGGGGGGGCCAGCTTTCTTT | CASRTPGGPAFF
NA | TRBD1 | TRBJ1-3 | TRBV19 | TGTGCCAGTAGTATTTCCGGGACAGCCCTACGCTCTGGAAACACCATATATTTT | CASSISGTALRSGNTIYF
NA | TRBD1 | TRBJ2-4 | TRBV4-3 | TGCGCCAGCAGCCAACGGACAGGGTTAAACATTCAGTACTTC | CASSQRTGLNIQYF